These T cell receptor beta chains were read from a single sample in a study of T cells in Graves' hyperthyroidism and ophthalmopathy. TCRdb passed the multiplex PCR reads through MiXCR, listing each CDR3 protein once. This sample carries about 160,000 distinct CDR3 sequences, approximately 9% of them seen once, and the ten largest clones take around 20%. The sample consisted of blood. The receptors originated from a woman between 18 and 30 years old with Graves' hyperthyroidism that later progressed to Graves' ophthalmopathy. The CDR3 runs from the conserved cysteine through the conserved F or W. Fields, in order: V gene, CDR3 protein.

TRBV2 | CASRLAGEGNEQFF
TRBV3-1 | CASSQPDGFDGYTF
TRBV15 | CATGQGYRTEALF
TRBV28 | CASSLLVGALTDTQYF
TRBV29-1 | CSVRVVGEANEKLFF
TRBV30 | CAWSVHGTGELFF
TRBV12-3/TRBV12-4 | CASSRSPPGLYGYTF
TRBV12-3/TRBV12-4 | CASSGGLAGSYEQYF
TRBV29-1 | CSVGGMAGALLYEQYF
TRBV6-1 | CASSAGIGGTEAFF
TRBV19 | CASSNTNTGELFF
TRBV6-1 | CASSAFSVSGANVLTF
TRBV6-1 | CASSEAVGNTIYF
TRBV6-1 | CASSETISRGDTQYF
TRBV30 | CAWSVLGVGEADTQYF
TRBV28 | CASSPLRAFENSPLHF
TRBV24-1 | CATSDSRSTDYNEQFF